The 15 T cell receptor beta chains listed next were all sequenced from one sample in a study of response to subunit inactivated influenza vaccine. TCRdb fed the RT-PCR reads into MiXCR, producing one record per CDR3 protein. The data show about 780,000 distinct CDR3 sequences, around 18% seen once. The sequences come from PBMCs from blood, collected less than 6 days after vaccination. These TCRs come from a man aged 50 or older who received an inactivated influenza vaccine.

The V gene is TRBV28, the J gene TRBJ2-7; perhaps TRBD1 as D (5 bases). Trimming stripped 6 bases from V and 6 bases from J, with 15 bases between. The CDR3 is 13 residues long. The germline CDR1 and CDR2 sequences are MDHEN and SYDVKM. Written as DNA, the CDR3 is TGTGCCAGCAGGTTGGGTGGGGCTAGCGAGCAGTACTTC. It is translated as CASRLGGASEQYF.

This clonotype was counted many times. Sequence at one end of the junction differs from germline and may be a read error. The genes are TRBV5-1 and TRBJ2-7; possibly TRBD1 or TRBD2 for D (5 bases each). The CDR3 totals 13 residues. Germline V CDR1 and CDR2: SGHRS, YFSETQ. This CDR3 reads CASSLGPTYEQYF. CDR3 DNA: TGTGCCAGCAGCCTGGGACCTACCTACGAGCAGTACTTC. The full variable domain, rest sourced from reference TRBV5-1 and TRBJ2-7, is KAGVTQTPRYLIKTRGQQVTLSCSPISGHRSVSWYQQTPGQGLQFLFEYFSETQRNKGNFPGRFSGRQFSNSRSEMNVSTLELGDSALYLCASSLGPTYEQYFGPGTRLTVT.

V usage is TRBV11-1 and J usage is TRBJ2-7; 9 positions agree with TRBD1. V gave up 5 bases and J gave up 2 bases; unmatched junction bases: 10. CDR3 length: 16 residues. Germline CDR1 is SGHAT and CDR2 is FQDESV (reference sequence). CDR3 in amino acids: CASSATWTGDTYEQYF. CDR3 DNA: TGTGCCAGCAGCGCTACTTGGACAGGGGATACCTACGAGCAGTACTTC.

Concerning this clonotype itself: An end of the junction does not agree with germline; a read error may underlie this. The V and J genes are TRBV20-1 and TRBJ2-2, with D possibly called TRBD1 or TRBD2 (5 bases each). Germline-derived CDR1 and CDR2 are DFQATT and SNEGSKA (reference sequence). The CDR3 sequence is 17 residues long. Here the CDR3 reads CCARDLSRGGNTGELFF. The CDR3 DNA sequence: TGCTGTGCTAGAGATCTGAGTCGGGGCGGGAACACCGGGGAGCTGTTTTTT.

The V and J genes are TRBV25-1 and TRBJ2-3; a possible D gene is TRBD2 (6 bases). V lost 2 bases to trimming and J lost 2 bases, with 11 bases between them. The CDR3 is 15 amino acids. CDR1 and CDR2 from the germline V gene are MGHDK and SYGVNS. The CDR3 nucleotides read TGTGCCAGCAGTGAAGTCGGGGGAAACACAGATACGCAGTATTTT. Translation gives CASSEVGGNTDTQYF.

This clonotype has more than one count but fewer than ten. The chain carries TRBV12-3 or TRBV12-4 and TRBJ1-1; TRBD1 might be the D (5 bases). The CDR3 spans 10 residues. V was pared by 5 bases and J by 7 bases, with 5 bases between. DNA for the CDR3: TGTGCCAGCAGTGGGGGTGAAGCTTTCTTT. Its translation: CASSGGEAFF.

This chain joins TRBV7-6 and TRBJ2-5; D remains unclear. The CDR3 length is 16 residues. CDR1 and CDR2 (germline): SGHVS, FNYEAQ. V lost 5 bases, J lost 2 bases, and 18 bases lay in between. The CDR3 bases are TGTGCCAGCAGCCCACGGTTCAGATCCCGTCAAGAGACCCAGTACTTC. This encodes CASSPRFRSRQETQYF. The full variable domain, completed using reference TRBV7-6 and TRBJ2-5, is GAGVSQSPRYKVTKRGQDVALRCDPISGHVSLYWYRQALGQGPEFLTYFNYEAQQDKSGLPNDRFSAERPEGSISTLTIQRTEQRDSAMYRCASSPRFRSRQETQYFGPGTRLLVL.

This clonotype was seen a handful of times. The rearrangement uses TRBV6-2 or TRBV6-3 and TRBJ1-1; D remains unclear. CDR3 length: 13 amino acids. Germline CDR1 and CDR2: MNHEY and SVGEGT. The V gene lost 0 bases and the J gene lost 10 bases, with 12 bases spanning the gap. The CDR3 nucleotides are TGTGCCAGCAGTTACTCGGAGAGGTGGGCAGCTTTCTTT. Translated, it gives CASSYSERWAAFF.

The V gene is TRBV20-1, the J gene TRBJ2-1, with a weak D call TRBD1 (5 bases). The CDR3 covers 14 residues. Trimming shortened V by 2 bases and J by 3 bases, and 11 bases separated the two germline ends. The germline CDR1 and CDR2 sequences are DFQATT and SNEGSKA (reference sequence). CDR3 protein: CSARTTTDYNEQFF. The CDR3 DNA is TGCAGTGCTAGAACCACGACAGACTACAATGAGCAGTTCTTC.

This clonotype was seen only a few times. CDR3 protein: CASSEKNEQFF. The CDR3 DNA is TGTGCCAGCAGTGAAAAGAATGAGCAGTTCTTC. The V call is TRBV25-1, the J call TRBJ2-1; D remains ambiguous. V gave up 2 bases and J gave up 7 bases, with 3 bases separating them. The CDR3 is made up of 11 amino acids. From germline, CDR1 is MGHDK and CDR2 SYGVNS.

The rearrangement joins TRBV28 to TRBJ1-3, with a tentative D call TRBD1 (5 bases). This CDR3 is 15 amino acids long. With 8 bases removed from V and 1 base from J, the gap between germline ends came to 15 bases. Looked up from germline, CDR1 is MDHEN and CDR2 is SYDVKM. For the CDR3, the DNA is TGTGCCAGCGCGGAGGGCGGGGCATCTGGAAACACCATATATTTT. This translates into CASAEGGASGNTIYF.

This chain joins TRBV2 and TRBJ1-2; D may be TRBD1 (5 bases). Germline-derived CDR1 and CDR2 are SNHLY and FYNNEI. The CDR3 is made up of 15 amino acids. The ends were cut back, 2 bases at V and 4 bases at J, with 14 bases in the middle. CDR3 sequence: CASSELGREFYGYTF. CDR3 sequence (DNA): TGTGCCAGCAGTGAATTGGGCAGGGAATTCTATGGCTACACCTTC. Filled out from reference TRBV2 and TRBJ1-2, the complete variable domain reads EPEVTQTPSHQVTQMGQEVILRCVPISNHLYFYWYRQILGQKVEFLVSFYNNEISEKSEIFDDQFSVERPDGSNFTLKIRSTKLEDSAMYFCASSELGREFYGYTFGSGTRLTVV.

This clonotype was picked up a small number of times. The V call is TRBV12-3 or TRBV12-4, the J call TRBJ1-1; TRBD1 matches 11 bases. With 6 bases clipped from V and 5 bases from J, the junction kept 8 bases outside the gene matches. The CDR3 has 15 residues. CDR3 loop: CASRGLGQGGTEAFF. CDR3 nucleotides: TGTGCCAGCAGGGGACTGGGACAGGGGGGGACTGAAGCTTTCTTT.

This clonotype was counted between two and nine times. The V call is TRBV6-6, the J call TRBJ2-5; no clear D. Germline values: CDR1 MNHNY, CDR2 SVGAGI (reference sequence). The CDR3 runs to 13 residues. Trimming pared 7 bases from V and 5 bases from J, leaving 14 bases between. CDR3 residues: CASMMTNRETQYF. CDR3 bases: TGTGCCAGCATGATGACAAACCGGGAGACCCAGTACTTC.

This clonotype was recorded once. This chain connects TRBV7-2 to TRBJ2-1; D call uncertain. Per germline, CDR1 SGHTA and CDR2 FQGNSA. The CDR3 extends over 14 amino acids. With 1 base removed from V and 7 bases from J, the gap between germline ends came to 11 bases. For the CDR3, the DNA is TGTGCCAGCAGCTTAGTGGCCCAGCATAATGAGCAGTTCTTC. This gives the protein CASSLVAQHNEQFF.